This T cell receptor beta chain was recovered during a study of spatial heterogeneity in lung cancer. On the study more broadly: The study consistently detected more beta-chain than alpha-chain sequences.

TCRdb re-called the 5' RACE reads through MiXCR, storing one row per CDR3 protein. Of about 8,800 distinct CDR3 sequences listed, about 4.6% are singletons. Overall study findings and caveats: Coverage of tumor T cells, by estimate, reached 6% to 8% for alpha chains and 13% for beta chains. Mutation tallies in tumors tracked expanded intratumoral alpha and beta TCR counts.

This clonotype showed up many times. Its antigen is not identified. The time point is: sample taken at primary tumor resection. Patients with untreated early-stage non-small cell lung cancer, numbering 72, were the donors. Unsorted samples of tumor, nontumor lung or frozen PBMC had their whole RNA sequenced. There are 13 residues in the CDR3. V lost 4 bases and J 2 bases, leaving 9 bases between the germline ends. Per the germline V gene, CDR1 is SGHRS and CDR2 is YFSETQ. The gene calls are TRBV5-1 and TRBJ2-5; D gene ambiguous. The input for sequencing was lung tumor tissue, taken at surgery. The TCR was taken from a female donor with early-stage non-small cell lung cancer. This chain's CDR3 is CASSLNPQETQYF. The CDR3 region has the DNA TGCGCCAGCAGCCTCAACCCACAAGAGACCCAGTACTTC.